The present entry profiles one T cell receptor beta chain with its context. The data derive from a study of human T cells and chemical hapten exposure. For the study at large: Patch tests containing 0.01% DPC, applied to the upper back, were read at 6 days.

The CDR3 consists of 14 residues. V lost 7 bases to trimming and J lost 3 bases, with 13 bases between them. Germline lookup yields CDR1 SGHRS and CDR2 YFSETQ. Each CDR3 protein gets one entry after TCRdb re-called the RACE reads with MiXCR. There are roughly 120,000 distinct CDR3 sequences in the sample; 9.2% occur only once, and 2.5% to 3.5% lies in the top ten. Described time point: patch test 2, 6 weeks after DPC sensitization. Treatment: therapeutic diphenylcyclopropenone sensitization with weekly scalp DPC. Researchers sampled blood before each patch test went on. Non-pregnant alopecia patients aged 18 to 70, suitable for DPC therapy.

The source of this sequence is a woman in her thirties or forties with alopecia areata. Some clones in this sample may be carry-over from other donors' samples. The V call is TRBV5-1, the J call TRBJ2-2, with a weak D call TRBD2 (5 bases). Specimen: whole blood, collected in connection with sensitization to the hapten diphenylcyclopropenone (DPC). Here the CDR3 reads CASAREVYTGELFF. CDR3 nucleotide sequence: TGCGCCAGCGCGAGGGAAGTGTACACCGGGGAGCTGTTTTTT.